The T cell receptor (beta chain) described here comes from a study of Ad26.COV2.S vaccination and SARS-CoV-2 variants. On the study more broadly: The study gave Ad26.COV2.S intramuscularly, once or twice 56 days apart. Whole-study results and caveats: People who got the vaccine or the placebo had similar non-spike TCR breadth. The placebo group had lower spike-specific TCR breadth than the vaccine recipients did.

In regard to this clone: Its antigen is unidentified.

Produced via immunoSEQ multiplex PCR; TCRdb's table is partial and in-frame only. The data contain some 400,000 clones, over 75% of them singletons. Treatment specified: around 19 received Ad26.COV2.S at low or high dose, single or two shots; about 5 received placebo; per-sample allocation not given. The investigators took samples on day 63 after the first vaccine or placebo injection. Built on an Ad26 vector, the vaccine expressed Wuhan-strain SARS-CoV-2 spike. The clonotype originates from a person between 18 and 60 years old who received the Ad26.COV2.S COVID-19 vaccine or a placebo. The sequencing used peripheral blood, collected in a trial of Ad26.COV2.S vaccine versus placebo.

CDR3 nucleotide sequence: TGCGCCAGCAGCTTCATAGCGGGAATTGGGGATGAGCAGTTCTTC. Its translation: CASSFIAGIGDEQFF. The chain carries TRBV5-1 and TRBJ2-1; 8 nucleotides line up with TRBD2. The V gene's germline CDR1 is SGHRS and CDR2 YFSETQ. The CDR3 loop spans 15 amino acids. V lost 2 bases to trimming and J lost 8 bases; unmatched junction nucleotides: 9.